One sample yielded the 28 T cell receptor beta chains listed below, sequenced in a study of cytomegalovirus exposure and HLA in healthy donors. Both 60 Vbeta primers and 13 Jbeta primers went into the PCR. Clones were read by immunoSEQ multiplex PCR, and TCRdb kept only the in-frame ones, dropping some. The sample records about 190,000 clones, roughly four fifths being singletons. Source material: PBMCs. These receptors all come from a young woman in good health and CMV-seropositive.

The sample holds a few counts of this clone. The V call is TRBV27, the J call TRBJ1-2, with 11 bases lining up with TRBD1. The CDR3 extends over 16 amino acids. Germline-derived CDR1 and CDR2 are MNHEY and SMNVEV (reference sequence). The trim removed 5 bases at V and 8 bases at J, leaving 13 bases unmatched. Written as DNA, the CDR3 is TGTGCCAGCAGTGCCCTAGGGACAGGGGGTAGTGTCGGCTACACCTTC. Encoded protein: CASSALGTGGSVGYTF.

The genes are TRBV6-1 and TRBJ2-7; 10 bases line up with TRBD1. Germline values: CDR1 MNHNS, CDR2 SASEGT. This CDR3 spans 15 amino acids. V lost 4 bases, J lost 2 bases, and 5 bases stayed unmatched. CDR3 in DNA: TGTGCCAGCAGTGGGGGGACAGGGGCTCCCTACGAGCAGTACTTC. Amino acids: CASSGGTGAPYEQYF.

This clone was counted only a few times. The chain has TRBV5-1 and TRBJ2-1; 10 nucleotides line up with TRBD2. The V gene end was trimmed by 6 bases and the J gene end by 4 bases; junction bases not matched to a gene: 4. The CDR3 runs to 14 residues. Germline assignment: CDR1 SGHRS and CDR2 YFSETQ. CDR3 sequence (DNA): TGCGCCAGCACCTTAGCGGGAGGATACAATGAGCAGTTCTTC. Translation: CASTLAGGYNEQFF. The full variable domain, in which reference TRBV5-1 and TRBJ2-1 provide the parts outside the CDR3, is KAGVTQTPRYLIKTRGQQVTLSCSPISGHRSVSWYQQTPGQGLQFLFEYFSETQRNKGNFPGRFSGRQFSNSRSEMNVSTLELGDSALYLCASTLAGGYNEQFFGPGTRLTVL.

This sequence joins TRBV7-9 and TRBJ2-1; a weak D match, TRBD1 (6 bases). The ends were cut back, 5 bases at V and 4 bases at J, with 12 bases in the middle. Germline-derived CDR1 and CDR2 are SEHNR and FQNEAQ (reference sequence). This CDR3 region has 14 residues. Here the CDR3 DNA reads TGTGCCAGCAGCACCCGGGACACTTACAATGAGCAGTTCTTC. Protein product: CASSTRDTYNEQFF.

This clone was seen once. The CDR3 DNA follows: TGTGCCAGTAGTACGACTAGCGGACCCTCCTACGAGCAGTACTTC. This encodes CASSTTSGPSYEQYF. The chain combines TRBV19 with TRBJ2-7; 9 bases are a match to TRBD2. The CDR3 consists of 15 residues. Trimming cost V 4 bases and J 0 bases; bases outside gene matches: 4. The germline CDR1 and CDR2 sequences are LNHDA and SQIVND (reference sequence). The full variable domain, its missing parts supplied by reference TRBV19 and TRBJ2-7, is DGGITQSPKYLFRKEGQNVTLSCEQNLNHDAMYWYRQDPGQGLRLIYYSQIVNDFQKGDIAEGYSVSREKKESFPLTVTSAQKNPTAFYLCASSTTSGPSYEQYFGPGTRLTVT.

The V and J genes are TRBV6-6 and TRBJ2-7; perhaps TRBD2 as D (6 bases). The CDR3 runs to 12 residues. CDR1 is MNHNY, CDR2 SVGAGI, per germline (reference sequence). V was pared by 4 bases and J by 7 bases, with 11 bases between. The CDR3 DNA follows: TGTGCCAGCAGTTTACAGACTAGGGAGCAGTACTTC. Its protein product is CASSLQTREQYF.

On this clone: Other DNA sequences in this specimen translate into the identical CDR3. The J gene is TRBJ2-7, the V gene TRBV5-1; TRBD1 matches 11 bases. After removal of 1 base from V and 2 bases from J, the junction contained 2 bases not matched to a gene. CDR1 is SGHRS and CDR2 is YFSETQ in the germline V gene. The CDR3 runs 15 residues. The CDR3 sequence: CASSLPGQGAYEQYF. Here the CDR3 DNA reads TGCGCCAGCAGCTTGCCGGGACAGGGGGCCTACGAGCAGTACTTC.

To note about this clone: The junction shows a germline mismatch at one end, possibly a read error. Other DNA sequences of this sample code for an identical CDR3. The chain joins TRBV6-4 to TRBJ1-1; D may be TRBD1 (6 bases). The CDR3 spans 17 residues. Germline V gene lookup returns CDR1 MRHNA and CDR2 SNTAGT. The CDR3 nucleotides are TGTGCCAGCAGTGACTCGATTGCGCCAGGGGAAGAAACTGAGGCTTTCTTT. Protein product: CASSDSIAPGEETEAFF.

V usage is TRBV5-6 and J usage is TRBJ1-4, with 8 nucleotides matching TRBD1. The germline V gene encodes CDR1 SGHDT and CDR2 YYEEEE. The CDR3 contains 14 residues. The ends lost 4 bases at V and 8 bases at J; junction bases unmatched: 7. CDR3 sequence reads: CASSGDRFGEKLFF. In DNA form, the CDR3 reads TGTGCCAGCAGCGGGGACAGGTTTGGAGAAAAACTGTTTTTT. The full variable domain, completed using reference TRBV5-6 and TRBJ1-4, is DAGVTQSPTHLIKTRGQQVTLRCSPKSGHDTVSWYQQALGQGPQFIFQYYEEEERQRGNFPDRFSGHQFPNYSSELNVNALLLGDSALYLCASSGDRFGEKLFFGSGTQLSVL.

The chain employs TRBV7-9 and TRBJ1-6; D not resolved. CDR3 length: 14 residues. V was pared by 5 bases and J by 0 bases, with 5 bases between. Germline V CDR1 and CDR2: SEHNR, FQNEAQ (reference sequence). CDR3 sequence (DNA): TGTGCCAGCAGCCCGAGCTCCTATAATTCACCCCTCCACTTT. Translated: CASSPSSYNSPLHF.

The gene calls are TRBV11-2 and TRBJ2-1; D call uncertain. Germline CDR1 SGHAT, CDR2 FQNNGV. V was trimmed by 4 bases and J by 4 bases, leaving 14 bases between them. The CDR3 is 15 residues long. CDR3 nucleotide sequence: TGTGCCAGCAGCTCGCCCCCTGTGAGATACAATGAGCAGTTCTTC. The encoded protein is CASSSPPVRYNEQFF.

There are a few counts of this clone. This rearrangement joins TRBV6-5 to TRBJ2-7; TRBD1 agrees at 9 bases. Germline trimming cut 5 bases from V and 5 bases from J; bases unmatched to any gene: 7. The CDR3 loop spans 14 amino acids. CDR1 MNHEY and CDR2 SVGAGI come from the germline V gene. CDR3 DNA sequence: TGTGCCAGCAGTCCTGGGACAGGGAAACACGAGCAGTACTTC. This translates into CASSPGTGKHEQYF.

The chain recombines TRBV5-6 with TRBJ2-7; weak D call: TRBD1 (5 bases). CDR1 and CDR2 from the germline V gene are SGHDT and YYEEEE. The CDR3 is made up of 14 amino acids. The V gene lost 2 bases and the J gene lost 3 bases, with 12 bases spanning the gap. The CDR3 bases are TGTGCCAGCAGCTTTGGGGCAGGCCGCTACGAGCAGTACTTC. Amino acid sequence: CASSFGAGRYEQYF.

V is TRBV5-1 and J is TRBJ2-7, with 9 nucleotides matching TRBD1. Per germline, CDR1 SGHRS and CDR2 YFSETQ. This CDR3 comprises 14 residues. Losses at the gene ends were 0 bases for V and 4 bases for J; bases not matched to a gene: 2. The CDR3 loop reads CASSLADRGYEQYF. CDR3 DNA sequence: TGCGCCAGCAGCTTGGCGGACAGGGGTTACGAGCAGTACTTC.

This chain joins TRBV6-5 and TRBJ2-1; no firm D call. The ends were cut back, 0 bases at V and 4 bases at J, with 7 bases in the middle. The CDR3 is 14 amino acids. Germline-derived CDR1 and CDR2 are MNHEY and SVGAGI. CDR3 DNA sequence: TGTGCCAGCAGTTACTCCGACTCTTACAATGAGCAGTTCTTC. Translation: CASSYSDSYNEQFF.

The V and J genes are TRBV6-1 and TRBJ2-3; 7 nucleotides line up with TRBD2. The germline V gene encodes CDR1 MNHNS and CDR2 SASEGT. This CDR3 contains 17 residues. The junction had 12 bases not matched to a gene; V was cut back by 1 base and J by 5 bases. This CDR3 is CASSEVSGGSLLDTQYF. The CDR3 DNA follows: TGTGCCAGCAGTGAAGTGAGTGGCGGGAGCTTGCTAGATACGCAGTATTTT.

The chain carries TRBV11-3 and TRBJ2-2, with 8 positions matching TRBD2. This CDR3 is 15 amino acids long. Trimming took 4 bases from V and 5 from J; bases not matched to a gene: 6. Germline lookup yields CDR1 SGHNT and CDR2 YENEEA. The DNA of the CDR3 is TGTGCCAGCAGCTCGCTAGCGGGCGGGACCGGGGAGCTGTTTTTT. Amino acid sequence: CASSSLAGGTGELFF.

V is TRBV7-9 and J is TRBJ2-5, with a possible D match to TRBD1 (6 bases). The germline gives CDR1 SEHNR, CDR2 FQNEAQ (reference sequence). The CDR3 covers 15 residues. Trimming pared 5 bases from V and 5 bases from J, leaving 18 bases between. The CDR3 reads CASSRDGQGKETQYF. The CDR3 nucleotides are TGTGCCAGCAGCCGTGATGGGCAGGGGAAGGAGACCCAGTACTTC.

This clone has just a few counts. This chain joins TRBV6-6 and TRBJ2-7; 8 bases fit TRBD2. Trimming at V came to 0 bases and at J to 4 bases, leaving 5 bases not matched to a gene. CDR3 size: 15 residues. Germline V gene data show CDR1 as MNHNY and CDR2 as SVGAGI (reference sequence). The CDR3 DNA reads TGTGCCAGCAGTTACTCAACGGGAGGGAAGTACGAGCAGTACTTC. It codes for CASSYSTGGKYEQYF.

V usage is TRBV28 and J usage is TRBJ2-5; possible D gene TRBD2, 5 bases. Near its end, the DNA agrees better with TRBJ2-7, so the J call may be wrong. This CDR3 comprises 14 residues. Germline V lookup: CDR1 MDHEN, CDR2 SYDVKM. The CDR3 DNA follows: TGTGCCAGCCATTTCGGACTGGGGTCCTACGAGCAGTACTTC. This translates into CASHFGLGSYEQYF.

The chain is built from TRBV2 and TRBJ1-1; 9 positions agree with TRBD1. The CDR3 contains 12 residues. Losses at the gene ends were 6 bases for V and 4 bases for J; bases not matched to a gene: 0. Germline loops: CDR1 SNHLY, CDR2 FYNNEI. CDR3 coding DNA: TGTGCCAGCAGGGACAGGGGCACTGAAGCTTTCTTT. Residues: CASRDRGTEAFF.

This clone was detected only once. The J gene is TRBJ1-5, the V gene TRBV5-1, with D hard to call. The germline V gene has CDR1 SGHRS and CDR2 YFSETQ. This CDR3 has 13 residues. V lost 0 bases and J 6 bases, leaving 7 bases between the germline ends. Here the CDR3 reads CASSLGGGQPQHF. The CDR3 DNA sequence: TGCGCCAGCAGCTTGGGTGGCGGTCAGCCCCAGCATTTT.

This chain connects TRBV14 to TRBJ2-1, with D perhaps TRBD2 (7 bases). V was clipped by 4 bases and J by 0 bases, with 13 bases between them. This CDR3 has 16 amino acids. Germline lookup yields CDR1 SGHDN and CDR2 FVKESK. Written as DNA, the CDR3 is TGTGCCAGCAGCCGGGAGCGGGACACCTCCTACAATGAGCAGTTCTTC. Amino acid sequence: CASSRERDTSYNEQFF. Filled out from reference TRBV14 and TRBJ2-1, the complete variable domain reads EAGVTQFPSHSVIEKGQTVTLRCDPISGHDNLYWYRRVMGKEIKFLLHFVKESKQDESGMPNNRFLAERTGGTYSTLKVQPAELEDSGVYFCASSRERDTSYNEQFFGPGTRLTVL.

V is TRBV5-1 and J is TRBJ2-2; 7 positions agree with TRBD2. This CDR3 is built from 15 residues. The germline gives CDR1 SGHRS, CDR2 YFSETQ. Trimming cost V 4 bases and J 1 base; bases outside gene matches: 4. CDR3 sequence (DNA): TGCGCCAGCAGCCCTAGCGGCATGAACACCGGGGAGCTGTTTTTT. This sequence encodes CASSPSGMNTGELFF. Full variable domain (outside the CDR3, taken from reference TRBV5-1 and TRBJ2-2): KAGVTQTPRYLIKTRGQQVTLSCSPISGHRSVSWYQQTPGQGLQFLFEYFSETQRNKGNFPGRFSGRQFSNSRSEMNVSTLELGDSALYLCASSPSGMNTGELFFGEGSRLTVL.

The chain couples TRBV5-1 to TRBJ1-2; D possibly corresponds to TRBD1 (5 bases). With 0 bases removed from V and 1 base from J, the gap between germline ends came to 7 bases. The CDR3 is made up of 14 amino acids. Germline V CDR1 and CDR2: SGHRS, YFSETQ. The CDR3 nucleotides are TGCGCCAGCAGCTTGGAGGGACTTAACTATGGCTACACCTTC. Amino acid sequence: CASSLEGLNYGYTF.

This chain uses TRBV11-2 with TRBJ1-4; no definite D call. This CDR3 is 16 amino acids long. Germline V gene lookup returns CDR1 SGHAT and CDR2 FQNNGV. V lost 0 bases and J 2 bases, leaving 10 bases between the germline ends. The CDR3 is CASSLDMRLTNEKLFF. CDR3 DNA: TGTGCCAGCAGCTTAGATATGAGGTTGACTAATGAAAAACTGTTTTTT. Combining the CDR3 with reference TRBV11-2 and TRBJ1-4 gives the whole variable domain EAGVAQSPRYKIIEKRQSVAFWCNPISGHATLYWYQQILGQGPKLLIQFQNNGVVDDSQLPKDRFSAERLKGVDSTLKIQPAKLEDSAVYLCASSLDMRLTNEKLFFGSGTQLSVL.

This sequence joins TRBV6-5 and TRBJ2-7, with TRBD1 identical over 8 bases. There are 13 residues in the CDR3. With V trimmed by 2 bases and J by 13 bases, 10 bases remained unmatched. Germline V CDR1 and CDR2: MNHEY, SVGAGI. CDR3 sequence reads: CASSYGVAGGLYF. The CDR3 nucleotides are TGTGCCAGCAGTTACGGGGTTGCAGGGGGCTTATACTTC.

Note on this clone: The germline gene is not matched at one end of the junction; a read error may be the cause. Distinct nucleotide sequences in the sample also encode this CDR3. The chain links TRBV29-1 to TRBJ2-3, with a tentative D call TRBD2 (6 bases). Germline V gives CDR1 SQVTM, CDR2 ANQGSEA. The CDR3 extends over 14 amino acids. The DNA for the CDR3 is TGCAGCGTTGCGACTACTACTAGCACAGATACGCAGTACTTT. It encodes CSVATTTSTDTQYF.